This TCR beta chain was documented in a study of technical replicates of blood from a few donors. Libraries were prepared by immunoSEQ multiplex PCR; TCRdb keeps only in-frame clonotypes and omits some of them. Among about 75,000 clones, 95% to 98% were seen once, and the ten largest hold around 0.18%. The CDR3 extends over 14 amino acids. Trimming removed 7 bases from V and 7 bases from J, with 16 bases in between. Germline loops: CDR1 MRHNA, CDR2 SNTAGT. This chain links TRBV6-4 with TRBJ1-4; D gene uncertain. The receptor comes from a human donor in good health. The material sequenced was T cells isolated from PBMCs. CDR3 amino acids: CASNLTETPEKLFF. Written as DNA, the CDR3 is TGTGCCAGCAATCTGACGGAGACGCCTGAAAAACTGTTTTTT.